The sequence of this T cell receptor beta chain was determined in a study of monozygotic twins with inflammatory bowel disease. Whole-study findings and limits: Support was absent for any single strong signal or clonotype linked to IBD.

Per germline, CDR1 DFQATT and CDR2 SNEGSKA (reference sequence). This CDR3 has 13 residues. The RNA usage for each TCR library was roughly 3.5 ug of total RNA. TCRdb re-analyzed the 5' RACE reads; it lists each CDR3 protein once, without DNA. The sample totals 330,000 or so distinct CDR3 sequences. As regards this clonotype: Antigen: not known.

Phlebotomy per donor yielded a single 2.5 ml blood sample. The chain recombines TRBV20-1 with TRBJ2-7. Sequenced sample: blood. The receptor was derived from a human donor with ulcerative colitis or Crohn's disease, or a healthy co-twin of an affected twin (not recorded which). This CDR3 is CSASGPRIYEQYF.